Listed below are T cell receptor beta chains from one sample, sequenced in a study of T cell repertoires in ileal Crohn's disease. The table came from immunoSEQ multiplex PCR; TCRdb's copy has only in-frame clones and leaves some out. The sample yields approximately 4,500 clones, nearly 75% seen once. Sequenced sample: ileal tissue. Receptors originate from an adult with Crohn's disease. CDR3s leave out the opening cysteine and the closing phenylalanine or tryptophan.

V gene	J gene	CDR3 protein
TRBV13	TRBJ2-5	ASSLGEALETQY
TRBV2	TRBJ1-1	ASSEGGSNTEAF
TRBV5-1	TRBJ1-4	ASSRGAGQGRGATNEKLF
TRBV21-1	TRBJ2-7	ASSKGTGGNEQY
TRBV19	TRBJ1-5	ASTRGGIGQPQH
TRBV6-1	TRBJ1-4	ASSGDRGSEKLF
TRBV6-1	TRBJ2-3	ASSEGPTTGRDTQY
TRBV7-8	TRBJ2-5	ASSQNWQETQY
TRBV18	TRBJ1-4	ASSPTRGQVGEKLF
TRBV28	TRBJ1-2	AGGKGSNNYGYT
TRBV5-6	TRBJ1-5	ASSPGQDQPQH
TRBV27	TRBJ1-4	ASSPHLGQAGTNEKLF
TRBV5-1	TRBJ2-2	ASSMNVRGNTGELF
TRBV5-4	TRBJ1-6	ASSDDKYSPLH
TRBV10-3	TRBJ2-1	AISGTSGGAVSNEQF
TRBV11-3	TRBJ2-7	ASSDLRRDPY
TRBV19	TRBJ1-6	ASSQTDRAYNSPLH
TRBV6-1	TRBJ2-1	ASRLGPPNEQF
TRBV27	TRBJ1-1	ASSRARGVGGTEAF
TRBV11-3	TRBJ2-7	ASSLKGQGSYEQY
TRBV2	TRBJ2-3	ASSNRGPDTQY
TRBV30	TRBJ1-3	AWSSRGGNTIY
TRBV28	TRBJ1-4	ASSDGTGGRQATNEKLF
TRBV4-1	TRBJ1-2	ASRGGDYGYT
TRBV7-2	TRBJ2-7	ASSSGTVRTSEQY
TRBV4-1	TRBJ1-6	ASSQGLGGGASPLH
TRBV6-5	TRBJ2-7	ASSGTADYEQY
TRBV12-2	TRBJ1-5	ASRPGGGCNQPQH
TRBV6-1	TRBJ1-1	ASNFYGGDTEAF
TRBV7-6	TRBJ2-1	ASSLGGGDNEQF
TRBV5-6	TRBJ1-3	ASSPGSTRG
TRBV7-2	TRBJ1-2	ASSFQTGESYT
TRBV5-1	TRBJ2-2	ASSFQGSTNTGELF
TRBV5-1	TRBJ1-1	ASSLQGNTEAF
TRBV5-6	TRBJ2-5	ASSWGDSQETQY
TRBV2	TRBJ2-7	ASSLNRGTYEQY
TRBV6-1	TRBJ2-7	ASSLGQGKEQY
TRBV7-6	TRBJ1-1	ASSGLGSEAF
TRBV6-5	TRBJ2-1	ASSYRDRVQGEQF
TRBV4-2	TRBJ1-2	ASSQDRQSYGYT
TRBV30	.	AWSHLYEQY
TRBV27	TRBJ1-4	ASKRQGQNEKLF
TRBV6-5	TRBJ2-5	ASGLAGRGETQY
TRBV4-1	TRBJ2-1	ASSQVGGRSYNEQF
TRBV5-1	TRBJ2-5	ASSRGLQAGGPQGETQY
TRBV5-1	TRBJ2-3	ASSLDATRDTQY
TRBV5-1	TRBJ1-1	ASSTRTGGNTEAF
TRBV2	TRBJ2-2	ASRRGQSANTGELF
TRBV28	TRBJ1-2	ASSPTGGGRYT
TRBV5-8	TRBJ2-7	ASSLSDYEQY
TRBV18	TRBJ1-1	ASSSIRGDTEAF
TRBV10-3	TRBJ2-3	ATSLGGSTDTQY
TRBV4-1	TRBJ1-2	ASSPLDRANYGYT
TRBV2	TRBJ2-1	ASSGLAGGQEQF
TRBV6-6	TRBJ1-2	ACRREVYYGYT
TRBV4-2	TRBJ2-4	ASSQDLNSGLAKNIQY
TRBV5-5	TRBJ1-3	ASDRDGNTIY
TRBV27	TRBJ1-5	ASSSSTGTGQPQH
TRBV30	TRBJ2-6	ACSGGANVLT
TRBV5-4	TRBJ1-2	ASSREGTGNYGYT